These T cell receptor beta chains were read from a single sample in a study of OX40 agonist ivuxolimab in advanced cancers. Here immunoSEQ multiplex PCR was the method, and the copy in TCRdb shows in-frame clones only, minus some. The sample includes about 95,000 clones, roughly 87% of them seen just once. The sequencing used CD4+ or CD8+ T cells sorted from blood, collected in a trial of the OX40 agonist ivuxolimab. The receptors stem from an adult with an advanced solid tumor such as melanoma, head and neck, liver or kidney cancer. Each CDR3 is given with its conserved first and last residue. D genes are given only for firm matches. Rows may omit the clone size; those that give it use once, few, many or a size class.

D gene: -
V gene: TRBV4-1
clone size: -
J gene: TRBJ1-2
CDR3 protein: CASSQDLQYPNYGYTF
CDR3 DNA: TGCGCCAGCAGCCAAGATCTGCAGTACCCCAACTATGGCTACACCTTC

D gene: -
V gene: TRBV6-5
clone size: -
J gene: TRBJ1-3
CDR3 protein: CASSPGVRNTIYF
CDR3 DNA: TGTGCCAGCAGCCCGGGAGTCAGAAACACCATATATTTT

D gene: -
V gene: TRBV5-1
clone size: -
J gene: TRBJ2-3
CDR3 protein: CASSGDLSPQYF
CDR3 DNA: TGCGCCAGCAGCGGGGACCTTTCCCCGCAGTATTTT

D gene: -
V gene: TRBV9
clone size: -
J gene: TRBJ1-2
CDR3 protein: CASSVSDLSYGYTF
CDR3 DNA: TGTGCCAGCAGCGTTTCTGACCTCAGTTATGGCTACACCTTC

D gene: -
V gene: TRBV14
clone size: -
J gene: TRBJ2-1
CDR3 protein: CASSSRPGTETRNEQFF
CDR3 DNA: TGTGCCAGCAGCTCCCGTCCCGGGACGGAGACAAGAAATGAGCAGTTCTTC

D gene: -
V gene: TRBV10-3
clone size: once
J gene: TRBJ1-3
CDR3 protein: CAISESVGFGNTIYF
CDR3 DNA: TGTGCCATCAGTGAGTCTGTAGGGTTCGGAAACACCATATATTTT

D gene: -
V gene: TRBV27
clone size: -
J gene: TRBJ1-3
CDR3 protein: CASSFRHSGNTIYF
CDR3 DNA: TGTGCCAGCAGTTTCCGGCACTCTGGAAACACCATATATTTT

D gene: -
V gene: TRBV9
clone size: -
J gene: TRBJ1-1
CDR3 protein: CASSLSSRDTEAFF
CDR3 DNA: TGTGCCAGCAGCTTATCCTCCCGGGACACTGAAGCTTTCTTT

D gene: TRBD1
V gene: TRBV6-6
clone size: -
J gene: TRBJ1-4
CDR3 protein: CASRGQGAEKLFF
CDR3 DNA: TGTGCCAGCAGGGGACAGGGGGCGGAAAAACTGTTTTTT

D gene: TRBD1
V gene: TRBV7-9
clone size: -
J gene: TRBJ1-4
CDR3 protein: CASSTGTGREKLFF
CDR3 DNA: TGTGCCAGCAGCACCGGGACAGGGCGGGAAAAACTGTTTTTT